This T cell receptor (beta chain) emerged from a study of blood T cell repertoires in COVID-19. Study-wide context: The United States, Italy and Spain provided the acute and convalescent COVID-19 samples. In each case, the material was cDNA or gDNA derived from T cells, B-cell-depleted T cells, or PBMCs.

Per the original methods: Nucleated cell number was recorded as an estimate derived from reference gene primer amplification. Assay: immunoSEQ multiplex PCR; the TCRdb copy retains only in-frame clones and omits some. V, J and clone size derive from that table, while D and trimming were established from the DNA sequence. The sample includes about 350,000 clones, about nine tenths of them seen just once. Clinical histories supplied by participants themselves formed the basis of cohort assignment. The germline V gene encodes CDR1 MNHEY and CDR2 SVGAGI. The CDR3 is made up of 12 amino acids. V was shortened by 5 bases and J by 5 bases, with 9 bases between the two germline ends.

Material: PBMCs or T cells enriched from blood (not recorded which). This chain connects TRBV6-5 to TRBJ1-1, with a possible D match to TRBD1 (6 bases). This TCR came from a young woman who had been exposed to COVID-19. The CDR3 region is CASSTQGTEAFF. The CDR3 region has the DNA TGTGCCAGCAGTACACAGGGAACTGAAGCTTTCTTT.